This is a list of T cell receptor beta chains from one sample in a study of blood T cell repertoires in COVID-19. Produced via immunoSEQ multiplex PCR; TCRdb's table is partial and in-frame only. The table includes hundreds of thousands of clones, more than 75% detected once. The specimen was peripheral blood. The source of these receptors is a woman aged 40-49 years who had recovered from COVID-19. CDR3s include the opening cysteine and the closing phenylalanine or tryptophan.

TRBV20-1,CSVLELDEQFF
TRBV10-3,CAIRVAGETEQYF
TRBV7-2,CASSRGQGKETQYF
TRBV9,CASSPRPGMNTEAFF
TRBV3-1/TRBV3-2,CASSSDREGSYNEQFF
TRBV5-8,CASSLGQGYQPQHF
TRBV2,CASRQQGFYEQYF
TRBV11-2,CASTVDPGGPNEQFF
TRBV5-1,CASSSGTSGLTDTQYF
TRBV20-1,CSVTRRDEAFF
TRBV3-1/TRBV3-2,CASSQGPAGVTYEQYF
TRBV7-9,CASSLAGLAKNIQYF
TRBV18,CASSPSSGHLYGYTF
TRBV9,CASSEYAGGTLVEAFF
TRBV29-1,CSASDRGLTYEQYF
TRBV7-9,CASSLSTSGGQALNYGYTF
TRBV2,CASSGTFTSTDTQYF
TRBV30,CAWIRTETQYF
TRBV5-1,CASSRAGFGYEQYF
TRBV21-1,CASSSSYRGRSGANVLTF
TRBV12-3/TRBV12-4,CASSRANQPQHF
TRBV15,CATSRDTSRDTQYF
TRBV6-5,CASSYSTAGNTIYF
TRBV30,CAWKTTAASSGETQYF
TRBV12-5,CASGLFVGTEAFF
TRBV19,CASSIDPERGTDTQYF
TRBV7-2,CASSLVPTADEQFF
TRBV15,CATSSTGPHQPQHF
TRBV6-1,CASSEPGQVDQGSF
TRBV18,CASSHAPPRRDSPLHF
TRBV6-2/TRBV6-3,CASSGPSRGYEQFF
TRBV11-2,CASSPYGQLTNEKLFF
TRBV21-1,CASSKARPTSGNTIYF
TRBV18,CASSPRTGGGVIRMNIQYF
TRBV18,CASSPDRGPETQYF
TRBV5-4,CASSLAGGLSPYEQYF
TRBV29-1,CSVLRLAGVLYEQYF
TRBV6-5,CASSYAGGLREQYF
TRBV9,CASSPSPRVAGNTIYF
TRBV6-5,CASSYGGGTQYF
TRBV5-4,CASSPNRDRETQYF
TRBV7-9,CASSRWGDQLPGANVLTF
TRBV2,CASSERQGSKNIQYF
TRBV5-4,CASSRRSSSGETQYF